This T cell receptor (beta chain) was found in a study of shared clonotypes between healthy human individuals. All the donors were Caucasian adults who lived in Nashville, Tennessee. Sequencing used immunoSEQ multiplex PCR; TCRdb keeps in-frame clones, though not all of them. The sample contains a few million clones, 85% to 95% of which appear only once. Trimming took 2 bases from V and 7 from J, leaving 18 bases between them. Looked up from germline, CDR1 is ENHRY and CDR2 is SYGVKD. The CDR3 is 15 amino acids. The rearrangement uses TRBV10-3 and TRBJ2-7; possibly TRBD1 for D (6 bases). The sequencing input was naive CD4+ T cells from PBMCs. The sample's subset: CD45RA+ positively selected. The receptor's source is a man younger than 35 in good health. Some clones in this sample may be carry-over from other donors' samples. The CDR3 sequence is CAISEQGNPRREQYF. The CDR3 nucleotides read TGTGCCATCAGTGAGCAGGGGAACCCTCGTCGGGAGCAGTACTTC.